Listed below are T cell receptor beta chains from one sample, sequenced in a study of cytomegalovirus exposure and HLA in healthy donors. Here immunoSEQ multiplex PCR was the method, and the copy in TCRdb shows in-frame clones only, minus some. The table lists 150,000 to 200,000 clones, more than 75% of them singletons. The sample taken for sequencing was PBMCs. The receptors were gathered from a woman under 30 in good health and CMV-seronegative. CDR3s include the opening cysteine and the closing phenylalanine or tryptophan. Each record gives: D gene, J gene, V gene, clone size, CDR3 DNA, CDR3 protein. D genes are given only for firm matches. Clone size appears in some rows only: once, few, many, or a class for an expanded clone.

d_gene: TRBD1; j_gene: TRBJ2-7; v_gene: TRBV7-8; abundance: few; CDR3nt: TGTGCCAGCAGCTTAGTGACAGGGGCATACGAGCAGTACTTC; CDR3aa: CASSLVTGAYEQYF
d_gene: NA; j_gene: TRBJ1-5; v_gene: TRBV27; abundance: NA; CDR3nt: TGTGCCAGCAGCCCCCTTCAGGACAGCTTCCAGCCCCAGCATTTT; CDR3aa: CASSPLQDSFQPQHF
d_gene: TRBD2; j_gene: TRBJ2-3; v_gene: TRBV11-3; abundance: NA; CDR3nt: TGTGCCAGCAGCTTAGTTGTTTGGGCGGGAGATGATTTT; CDR3aa: CASSLVVWAGDDF
d_gene: NA; j_gene: TRBJ2-1; v_gene: TRBV28; abundance: few; CDR3nt: TGTGCCAGCAGTTTGGTCACTAGTGGGAAATACAATGAGCAGTTCTTC; CDR3aa: CASSLVTSGKYNEQFF
d_gene: NA; j_gene: TRBJ2-7; v_gene: TRBV2; abundance: few; CDR3nt: TGTGCCAGCATTCGTCAGGGGCTCTCCTACGAGCAGTACTTC; CDR3aa: CASIRQGLSYEQYF
d_gene: NA; j_gene: TRBJ2-1; v_gene: TRBV5-1; abundance: NA; CDR3nt: TGCGCCAGCAGCTTGGAGTCACGCAGCTCCTACAATGAGCAGTTCTTC; CDR3aa: CASSLESRSSYNEQFF
d_gene: NA; j_gene: TRBJ1-4; v_gene: TRBV19; abundance: NA; CDR3nt: TGTGCCAGTAGCGACCGGACAATCCTGAAACTGTTTTTT; CDR3aa: CASSDRTILKLFF
d_gene: NA; j_gene: TRBJ1-2; v_gene: TRBV5-1; abundance: once; CDR3nt: TGCGCCAGCAGCTTGGACCCACTATATTATGGCTACACCTTC; CDR3aa: CASSLDPLYYGYTF
d_gene: TRBD1; j_gene: TRBJ2-7; v_gene: TRBV18; abundance: NA; CDR3nt: TGTGCCAGCTCACCTCGGACAGGCTCCTACGAGCAGTACTTC; CDR3aa: CASSPRTGSYEQYF
d_gene: NA; j_gene: TRBJ1-2; v_gene: TRBV13; abundance: NA; CDR3nt: TGTGCCAGCAGCGCAAGTCCTCTGGCAGGGGAACGGAGCTATGGCTACACCTTC; CDR3aa: CASSASPLAGERSYGYTF
d_gene: NA; j_gene: TRBJ1-2; v_gene: TRBV28; abundance: many; CDR3nt: TGTGCCAGCAGTTTATTAACAGGGACACAGGGCTACACCTTC; CDR3aa: CASSLLTGTQGYTF
d_gene: NA; j_gene: TRBJ1-1; v_gene: TRBV18; abundance: NA; CDR3nt: TGTGCCAGCTCATCGGACAGCCGAATTCCTGAAGCTTTCTTT; CDR3aa: CASSSDSRIPEAFF
d_gene: NA; j_gene: TRBJ1-1; v_gene: TRBV25-1; abundance: few; CDR3nt: TGTGCCAGCAGTGAACCAGGGGTGTGGGCTGAAGCTTTCTTT; CDR3aa: CASSEPGVWAEAFF
d_gene: NA; j_gene: TRBJ1-6; v_gene: TRBV11-3; abundance: NA; CDR3nt: TGTGCCAGCAGCCCAGGGCGGCCATACTCACCCCTCCACTTT; CDR3aa: CASSPGRPYSPLHF
d_gene: TRBD1; j_gene: TRBJ1-2; v_gene: TRBV30; abundance: NA; CDR3nt: TGTGCCTGGAGTGTAGAACAGGGGGGTGGCTACACCTTC; CDR3aa: CAWSVEQGGGYTF
d_gene: NA; j_gene: TRBJ1-2; v_gene: TRBV19; abundance: NA; CDR3nt: TGTGCCAGTAGTAAGGCGAGGGAGGGAGGCTACACCTTC; CDR3aa: CASSKAREGGYTF
d_gene: TRBD2; j_gene: TRBJ2-7; v_gene: TRBV28; abundance: NA; CDR3nt: TGTGCCAGCAGTTCCCCGGGACTAGCGTTGCACTTC; CDR3aa: CASSSPGLALHF
d_gene: NA; j_gene: TRBJ2-5; v_gene: TRBV11-2; abundance: NA; CDR3nt: TGTGCCAGCAGCCTACAGGGGGGGCCTCAAGAGACCCAGTACTTC; CDR3aa: CASSLQGGPQETQYF
d_gene: TRBD1; j_gene: TRBJ2-3; v_gene: TRBV11-3; abundance: NA; CDR3nt: TGTGCCAGCAGCTTAGCCTGGGGACAGGGAGCCGATACGCAGTATTTT; CDR3aa: CASSLAWGQGADTQYF
d_gene: TRBD2; j_gene: TRBJ2-2; v_gene: TRBV4-1; abundance: NA; CDR3nt: TGCGCCAGCAGCCAAAGCGGGGGTAACACCGGGGAGCTGTTTTTT; CDR3aa: CASSQSGGNTGELFF
d_gene: TRBD2; j_gene: TRBJ2-2; v_gene: TRBV2; abundance: NA; CDR3nt: TGTGCCAGCACCTTCACTTTTAGCGGGATTTACACCGGGGAGCTGTTTTTT; CDR3aa: CASTFTFSGIYTGELFF
d_gene: NA; j_gene: TRBJ2-7; v_gene: TRBV6-1; abundance: NA; CDR3nt: TGTGCCAGCAGTGAGCTCCGTGGCGGATCCCACGAGCAGTACTTC; CDR3aa: CASSELRGGSHEQYF
d_gene: NA; j_gene: TRBJ1-2; v_gene: TRBV7-3; abundance: NA; CDR3nt: TGTGCCAGCAGCTCCCCGGGGGACTATGGCTACACCTTC; CDR3aa: CASSSPGDYGYTF
d_gene: NA; j_gene: TRBJ2-2; v_gene: TRBV4-2; abundance: NA; CDR3nt: TGTGCCAGCAGCCATGCACAGGGAGAGGGCACCGGGGAGCTGTTTTTT; CDR3aa: CASSHAQGEGTGELFF
d_gene: NA; j_gene: TRBJ1-2; v_gene: TRBV7-6; abundance: NA; CDR3nt: TGTGCCAGCAGCTTAGCGATTAGGGGTGGCTACACCTTC; CDR3aa: CASSLAIRGGYTF
d_gene: NA; j_gene: TRBJ2-7; v_gene: TRBV6-5; abundance: NA; CDR3nt: TGTGCCAGCAGTTACTCCCCCAGTCCCTACGAGCAGTACTTC; CDR3aa: CASSYSPSPYEQYF
d_gene: NA; j_gene: TRBJ2-7; v_gene: TRBV10-3; abundance: NA; CDR3nt: TGTGCCATCAGTGACCCGGGTGGAGGGCCTGCCTCCTACGAGCAGTACTTC; CDR3aa: CAISDPGGGPASYEQYF
d_gene: TRBD1; j_gene: TRBJ2-7; v_gene: TRBV7-3; abundance: NA; CDR3nt: TGTGCCAGCAGCCGGGACAGGGGGCCCTACAAGCAGTACTTC; CDR3aa: CASSRDRGPYKQYF
d_gene: TRBD1; j_gene: TRBJ2-7; v_gene: TRBV6-5; abundance: NA; CDR3nt: TGTGCCAGCAGTTACTTGGGGACAGGGTCCCACGAGCAGTACTTC; CDR3aa: CASSYLGTGSHEQYF
d_gene: NA; j_gene: TRBJ2-7; v_gene: TRBV15; abundance: NA; CDR3nt: TGTGCCACCAGCAGGGTAGGGGGACCCTACGAGCAGTACTTC; CDR3aa: CATSRVGGPYEQYF
d_gene: NA; j_gene: TRBJ1-1; v_gene: TRBV4-1; abundance: NA; CDR3nt: TGCGCCAGCAGCCAAACCCTATGGACTGAAGCTTTCTTT; CDR3aa: CASSQTLWTEAFF
d_gene: NA; j_gene: TRBJ2-5; v_gene: TRBV6-4; abundance: NA; CDR3nt: TGTGCCAGCAGTAGACAAGACCGGGAGACCCAGTACTTC; CDR3aa: CASSRQDRETQYF
d_gene: TRBD1; j_gene: TRBJ1-3; v_gene: TRBV11-2; abundance: NA; CDR3nt: TGTGCCAGCAGCCGACCAACCGGGACAGGTGGAAACACCATATATTTT; CDR3aa: CASSRPTGTGGNTIYF
d_gene: TRBD1; j_gene: TRBJ1-2; v_gene: TRBV5-1; abundance: NA; CDR3nt: TGCGCCAACATGGGCGAGACAGGGAGGAACTATGGCTACACCTTC; CDR3aa: CANMGETGRNYGYTF
d_gene: TRBD1; j_gene: TRBJ2-2; v_gene: TRBV7-8; abundance: NA; CDR3nt: TGTGCCAGCAGCCCCCGACAGGGTATCGTCACGAACACCGGGGAGCTGTTTTTT; CDR3aa: CASSPRQGIVTNTGELFF
d_gene: NA; j_gene: TRBJ2-1; v_gene: TRBV5-1; abundance: NA; CDR3nt: TGCGCCAGCAGCCTAATCAGGGGCCCCTACAATGAGCAGTTCTTC; CDR3aa: CASSLIRGPYNEQFF
d_gene: NA; j_gene: TRBJ1-2; v_gene: TRBV30; abundance: NA; CDR3nt: TGTGCCTGGATCCCAATGAGCTGGACAGACCCCTATGGCTACACCTTC; CDR3aa: CAWIPMSWTDPYGYTF
d_gene: NA; j_gene: TRBJ1-1; v_gene: TRBV4-1; abundance: once; CDR3nt: TGCGCCAGCAGCCAAGTATCAGGGTCTGATGAAGCTTTCTTT; CDR3aa: CASSQVSGSDEAFF
d_gene: NA; j_gene: TRBJ1-2; v_gene: TRBV25-1; abundance: NA; CDR3nt: TGTGCCAGCAGTGACCAAAGACAGCCAGGCTACACCTTC; CDR3aa: CASSDQRQPGYTF
d_gene: NA; j_gene: TRBJ1-3; v_gene: TRBV5-6; abundance: NA; CDR3nt: TGTGCCAGCATACGTGGGGGCGATGGAAACACCATATATTTT; CDR3aa: CASIRGGDGNTIYF
d_gene: TRBD2; j_gene: TRBJ2-2; v_gene: TRBV4-1; abundance: NA; CDR3nt: TGCGCCAGCGCTCCGAGGGAGGGGACCGGGGAGCTGTTTTTT; CDR3aa: CASAPREGTGELFF
d_gene: NA; j_gene: TRBJ2-7; v_gene: TRBV15; abundance: NA; CDR3nt: TGTGCCACCAGCAGACTGTCCTCAGTCTACGAGCAGTACTTC; CDR3aa: CATSRLSSVYEQYF
d_gene: TRBD1; j_gene: TRBJ2-7; v_gene: TRBV28; abundance: NA; CDR3nt: TGTGCCAGCAGTGACCCGGGACAGGGGAAATACGAGCAGTACTTC; CDR3aa: CASSDPGQGKYEQYF
d_gene: TRBD2; j_gene: TRBJ2-7; v_gene: TRBV11-2; abundance: NA; CDR3nt: TGTGCCAGCGCCCAGGAGGTAGCGGGGGGTGGAGAGCAGTACTTC; CDR3aa: CASAQEVAGGGEQYF
d_gene: TRBD1; j_gene: TRBJ1-1; v_gene: TRBV18; abundance: NA; CDR3nt: TGTGCCAGCTCACTCGAACAGGGGGCTAGCACTGAAGCTTTCTTT; CDR3aa: CASSLEQGASTEAFF
d_gene: TRBD1; j_gene: TRBJ1-2; v_gene: TRBV7-6; abundance: NA; CDR3nt: TGTGCCAGCAGCTTAATTCCCGAATCAAGGACAGGGGCGGTCTATGGCTACACCTTC; CDR3aa: CASSLIPESRTGAVYGYTF
d_gene: NA; j_gene: TRBJ1-5; v_gene: TRBV29-1; abundance: NA; CDR3nt: TGCAGCGTTGAAGTGGGGGCTGGCAATCAGCCCCAGCATTTT; CDR3aa: CSVEVGAGNQPQHF
d_gene: TRBD1; j_gene: TRBJ2-6; v_gene: TRBV19; abundance: NA; CDR3nt: TGTGCCAGTGGGGACAGGGGCGTCTCTGGGGCCAACGTCCTGACTTTC; CDR3aa: CASGDRGVSGANVLTF